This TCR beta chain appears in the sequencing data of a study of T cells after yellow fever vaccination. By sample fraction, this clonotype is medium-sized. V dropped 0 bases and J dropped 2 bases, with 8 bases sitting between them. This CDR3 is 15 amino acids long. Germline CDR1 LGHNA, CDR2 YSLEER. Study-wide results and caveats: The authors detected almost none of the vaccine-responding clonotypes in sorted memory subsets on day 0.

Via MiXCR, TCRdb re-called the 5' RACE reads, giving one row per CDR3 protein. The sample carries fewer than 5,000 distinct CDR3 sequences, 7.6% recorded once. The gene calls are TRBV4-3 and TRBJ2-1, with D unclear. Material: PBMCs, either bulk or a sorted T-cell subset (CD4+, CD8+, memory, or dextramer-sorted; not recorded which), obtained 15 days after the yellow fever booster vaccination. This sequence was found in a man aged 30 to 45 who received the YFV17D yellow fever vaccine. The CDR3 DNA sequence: TGCGCCAGCAGCCAAGAATATTCTACCTACAATGAGCAGTTCTTC. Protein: CASSQEYSTYNEQFF.